These 17 T cell receptor beta chains share one sample of origin, sequenced in a study of blood T cell repertoires in COVID-19. TCRdb's table, derived via immunoSEQ multiplex PCR, lists solely in-frame clones and lacks some. The sample contains approximately 280,000 clones, approximately 86% of which appear only once. Material: peripheral blood. These receptor sequences come from a young woman who had recovered from COVID-19.

The rearrangement links TRBV19 to TRBJ2-2, with TRBD2 matching 11 bases. This CDR3 contains 18 residues. J was trimmed by 7 bases and V by 2 bases; bases with no gene match: 12. From germline, CDR1 is LNHDA and CDR2 SQIVND (reference sequence). CDR3 sequence reads: CASSILAGGPPDIGELFF. CDR3 in DNA: TGTGCCAGTAGTATACTAGCGGGAGGCCCCCCTGACATCGGGGAGCTGTTTTTT.

The V call is TRBV3-1 (or the pseudogene TRBV3-2), the J call TRBJ2-3, with D possibly TRBD2 on 6 matching bases. V was trimmed by 1 base and J by 4 bases, leaving 6 bases between them. CDR1 LGHDT and CDR2 YNNKEL come from the germline V gene (reference sequence). The CDR3 is 13 residues long. This chain's CDR3 is CASSQGGADTQYF. In DNA form, the CDR3 reads TGTGCCAGCAGCCAAGGCGGGGCAGATACGCAGTATTTT.

This clone was recorded once. This chain joins TRBV3-1 (or the pseudogene TRBV3-2) and TRBJ1-2; D call uncertain. Germline V gene lookup returns CDR1 LGHDT and CDR2 YNNKEL (reference sequence). CDR3 length: 11 amino acids. V dropped 1 base and J dropped 7 bases, with 4 bases sitting between them. The CDR3 loop reads CASSQGAGYTF. The CDR3 DNA reads TGTGCCAGCAGCCAAGGGGCTGGCTACACCTTC.

This clone appeared a single time. V and J are TRBV19 and TRBJ1-5; no definite D call. CDR3 length equals 15 residues. Trimming removed 4 bases at V and 2 bases at J, with 12 bases between. Germline CDR1 reads LNHDA; CDR2 reads SQIVND (reference sequence). CDR3 in DNA: TGTGCCAGTAGTAGCCGGGAGCAGGGCAATCAGCCCCAGCATTTT. Translating gives CASSSREQGNQPQHF.

The chain employs TRBV6-6 and TRBJ2-7; TRBD1 matches 11 bases. The CDR3 covers 14 residues. CDR1 is MNHNY and CDR2 is SVGAGI in the germline V gene (reference sequence). Trimming removed 5 bases from V and 6 bases from J; junction bases left unmatched: 6. Here the CDR3 DNA reads TGTGCCAGCAGTCGGGACAGGGGGTATAGCGAGCAGTACTTC. Encoded protein: CASSRDRGYSEQYF.

The rearrangement links TRBV20-1 to TRBJ2-2; tentatively, D is TRBD2 (5 bases). CDR1 and CDR2 from the germline V gene are DFQATT and SNEGSKA (reference sequence). Trimming took 3 bases from V and 5 from J, leaving 10 bases between them. The CDR3 runs to 13 residues. The CDR3 here is CSASLRTTGELFF. The DNA of the CDR3 is TGCAGTGCTAGTTTGCGGACTACCGGGGAGCTGTTTTTT.

The chain is built from TRBV4-3 and TRBJ2-7; D is unresolved. CDR1 is LGHNA and CDR2 is YSLEER in the germline V gene. There are 13 residues in the CDR3. Trimming pared 1 base from V and 1 base from J, leaving 5 bases between. The CDR3 nucleotides read TGCGCCAGCAGCCAAGGCAGGTCCTACGAGCAGTACTTC. Its protein is CASSQGRSYEQYF.

The rearrangement links TRBV29-1 to TRBJ2-7; TRBD2 matches at 10 bases. V gave up 4 bases and J gave up 2 bases; unmatched junction bases: 8. Germline V gene sequence: CDR1 SQVTM, CDR2 ANQGSEA. The CDR3 sequence is 15 residues long. The CDR3 region has the DNA TGCAGCGTTGTGCTAGCGGGAGCCCCAACCTACGAGCAGTACTTC. It encodes CSVVLAGAPTYEQYF.

This sequence joins TRBV5-4 and TRBJ1-6; 8 positions match TRBD1. The CDR3 extends over 14 amino acids. Germline V CDR1 and CDR2: SGHNT, YYREEE (reference sequence). Trimming removed 6 bases from V and 7 bases from J; junction bases left unmatched: 6. CDR3 bases: TGTGCCAGCAACCTGGGACAGGAGAATTCACCCCTCCACTTT. This encodes CASNLGQENSPLHF. Drawing the rest from reference TRBV5-4 and TRBJ1-6, the complete variable domain is ETGVTQSPTHLIKTRGQQVTLRCSSQSGHNTVSWYQQALGQGPQFIFQYYREEENGRGNFPPRFSGLQFPNYSSELNVNALELDDSALYLCASNLGQENSPLHFGNGTRLTVT.

The gene calls are TRBV28 and TRBJ1-5, with TRBD1 identical over 7 bases. CDR1 and CDR2 (germline): MDHEN, SYDVKM. Trimming at V came to 4 bases and at J to 11 bases, leaving 20 bases not matched to a gene. The CDR3 is 17 amino acids. CDR3 sequence (DNA): TGTGCCAGCAGTTCGGGTGATAGGGGGCGAATTAGGGAGGCCCAGCATTTT. Amino acids: CASSSGDRGRIREAQHF.

The sample holds one count of this clone. V gene TRBV27 combines with J gene TRBJ1-2; TRBD1 matches 7 bases. Per germline, CDR1 MNHEY and CDR2 SMNVEV (reference sequence). The junction had 5 bases not matched to a gene; V was cut back by 2 bases and J by 8 bases. This CDR3 is 13 amino acids long. CDR3 amino acids: CASSLVRDSGYTF. The CDR3 coding sequence is TGTGCCAGCAGTTTAGTCAGGGACAGCGGCTACACCTTC.

The chain uses TRBV10-3 and TRBJ2-3, with 8 bases matching TRBD2. This CDR3 contains 15 residues. Germline loops: CDR1 ENHRY, CDR2 SYGVKD. V gave up 8 bases and J gave up 0 bases; unmatched junction bases: 7. The CDR3 DNA sequence: TGTGCCATCGCCGGGGGGGGGACTAGCACAGATACGCAGTATTTT. This gives the protein CAIAGGGTSTDTQYF.

The chain uses TRBV5-6 and TRBJ1-2; the D gene is possibly TRBD1 (5 bases). There are 13 residues in the CDR3. The V end was cut by 0 bases, the J end by 3 bases, with 6 bases between. Germline-derived CDR1 and CDR2 are SGHDT and YYEEEE. The CDR3 region is CASSLGQHYGYTF. The CDR3 DNA reads as TGTGCCAGCAGCTTGGGACAGCACTATGGCTACACCTTC.

The chain uses TRBV7-2 and TRBJ2-7; 8 bases align to TRBD2. This CDR3 comprises 15 residues. J lost 2 bases, V lost 8 bases, and 11 bases had no gene match. Germline CDR1 SGHTA, CDR2 FQGNSA. The DNA for the CDR3 is TGTGCCAGCGAGGATAGCGGGGTGCCCCCCTACGAGCAGTACTTC. This translates into CASEDSGVPPYEQYF.

The count of this clone is one. The chain is built from TRBV30 and TRBJ1-6, with D possibly being TRBD1 (5 bases). CDR1 is GTSNPN and CDR2 is SVGIG in the germline V gene (reference sequence). V shed 1 base and J shed 6 bases, with 16 bases lying between them. The CDR3 is made up of 16 amino acids. CDR3 nucleotides: TGTGCCTGGAGTGATATGGGGGGATCCCTTAATTCACCCCTCCACTTT. It codes for CAWSDMGGSLNSPLHF.

The rearrangement uses TRBV9 and TRBJ1-2; D unresolved. This CDR3 is built from 15 residues. Germline loops: CDR1 SGDLS, CDR2 YYNGEE. V lost 4 bases and J 5 bases, leaving 18 bases between the germline ends. The CDR3 DNA sequence: TGTGCCAGCAGCCCAACGGACGGACCGGGATATGGCTACACCTTC. Its protein product is CASSPTDGPGYGYTF. The full variable domain, rest sourced from reference TRBV9 and TRBJ1-2, is DSGVTQTPKHLITATGQRVTLRCSPRSGDLSVYWYQQSLDQGLQFLIQYYNGEERAKGNILERFSAQQFPDLHSELNLSSLELGDSALYFCASSPTDGPGYGYTFGSGTRLTVV.

This clone has a handful of counts. V usage is TRBV7-2 and J usage is TRBJ1-1; D is uncertain. Looked up from germline, CDR1 is SGHTA and CDR2 is FQGNSA. The CDR3 has 13 amino acids. The V end was cut by 0 bases, the J end by 7 bases, with 9 bases between. The CDR3: CASSLASQFEAFF. CDR3 in DNA: TGTGCCAGCAGCTTAGCTTCGCAGTTTGAAGCTTTCTTT.